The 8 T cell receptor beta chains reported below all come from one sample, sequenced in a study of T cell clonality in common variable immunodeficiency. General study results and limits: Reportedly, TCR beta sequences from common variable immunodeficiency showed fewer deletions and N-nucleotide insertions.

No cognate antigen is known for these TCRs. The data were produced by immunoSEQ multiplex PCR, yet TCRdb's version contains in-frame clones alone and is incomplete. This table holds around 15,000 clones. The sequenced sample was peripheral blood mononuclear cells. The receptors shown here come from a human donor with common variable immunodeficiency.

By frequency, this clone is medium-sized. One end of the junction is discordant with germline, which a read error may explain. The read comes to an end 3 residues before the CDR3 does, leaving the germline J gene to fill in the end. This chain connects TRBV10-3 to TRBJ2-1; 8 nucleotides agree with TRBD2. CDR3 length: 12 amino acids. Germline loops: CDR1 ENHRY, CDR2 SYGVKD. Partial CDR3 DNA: TGTGCCCTCAGCGGGAGCGGGGATGAG. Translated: CALSGSGDE. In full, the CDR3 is CALSGSGDEQFF.

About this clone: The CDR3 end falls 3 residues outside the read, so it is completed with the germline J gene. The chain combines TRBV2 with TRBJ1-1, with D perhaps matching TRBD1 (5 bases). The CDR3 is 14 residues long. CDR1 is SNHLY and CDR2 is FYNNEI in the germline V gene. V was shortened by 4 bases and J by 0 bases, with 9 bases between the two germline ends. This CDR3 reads CASSAQGVNTEAFF. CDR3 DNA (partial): TGTGCCAGCAGTGCCCAGGGCGTGAACACTGAA.

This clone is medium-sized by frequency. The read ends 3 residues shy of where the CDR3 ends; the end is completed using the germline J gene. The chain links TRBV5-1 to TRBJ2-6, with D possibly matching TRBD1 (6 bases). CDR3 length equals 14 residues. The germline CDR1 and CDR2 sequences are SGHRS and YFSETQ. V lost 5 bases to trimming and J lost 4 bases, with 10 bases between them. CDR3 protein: CASRTGTGANVLTF. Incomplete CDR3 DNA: TGCGCCAGCAGAACAGGGACCGGGGCCAACGTC.

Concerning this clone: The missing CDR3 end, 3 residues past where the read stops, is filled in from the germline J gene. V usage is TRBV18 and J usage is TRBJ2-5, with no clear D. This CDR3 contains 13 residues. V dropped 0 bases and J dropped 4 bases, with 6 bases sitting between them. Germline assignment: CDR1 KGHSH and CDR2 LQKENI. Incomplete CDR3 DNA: TGTGCCAGCTCACCACCGTTTCTAGAGACC. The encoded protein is CASSPPFLET. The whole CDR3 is CASSPPFLETQYF.

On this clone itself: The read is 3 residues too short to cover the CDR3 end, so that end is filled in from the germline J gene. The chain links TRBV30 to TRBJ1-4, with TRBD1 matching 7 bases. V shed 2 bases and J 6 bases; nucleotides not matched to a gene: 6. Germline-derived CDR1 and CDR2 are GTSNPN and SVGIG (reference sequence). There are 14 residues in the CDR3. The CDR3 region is CAWSPETGYEKLFF. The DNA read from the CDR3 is TGTGCCTGGAGTCCCGAGACAGGGTATGAAAAA.

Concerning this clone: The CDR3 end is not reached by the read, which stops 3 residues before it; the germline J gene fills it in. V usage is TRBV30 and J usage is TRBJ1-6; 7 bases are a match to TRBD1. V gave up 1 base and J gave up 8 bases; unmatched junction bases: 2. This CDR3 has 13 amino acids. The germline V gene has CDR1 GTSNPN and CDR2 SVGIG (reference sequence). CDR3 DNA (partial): TGTGCCTGGAGTGCGACAGGGTATTCACCC. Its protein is CAWSATGYSP. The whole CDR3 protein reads CAWSATGYSPLHF.

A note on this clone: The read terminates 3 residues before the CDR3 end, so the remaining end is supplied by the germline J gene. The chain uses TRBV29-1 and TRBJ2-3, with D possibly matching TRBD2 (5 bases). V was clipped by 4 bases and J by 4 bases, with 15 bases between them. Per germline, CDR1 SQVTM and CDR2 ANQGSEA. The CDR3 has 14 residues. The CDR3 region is CSVGVEAAPDTQYF. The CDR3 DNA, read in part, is TGCAGCGTTGGGGTGGAGGCGGCGCCAGATACG.

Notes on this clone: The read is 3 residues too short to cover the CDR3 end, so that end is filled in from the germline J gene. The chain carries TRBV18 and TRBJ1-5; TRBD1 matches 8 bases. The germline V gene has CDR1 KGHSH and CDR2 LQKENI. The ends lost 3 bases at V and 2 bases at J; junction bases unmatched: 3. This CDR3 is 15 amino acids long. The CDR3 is CASSPQGAGNQPQHF. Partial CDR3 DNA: TGTGCCAGCTCACCCCAGGGGGCTGGCAATCAGCCC.